This TCR beta chain came from a study of T cell repertoires in cytomegalovirus infection. Study-wide context: CMV epitopes, recently identified HLA-C-restricted and well-studied HLA-B-restricted, were used. An indication of both CMV infection and matching HLA type came from public TCR beta signatures. The study, taken as a whole, reports: Ex vivo responses were dominated by HLA-C-restricted CMV-specific TCR beta clonotypes. Accumulated public TCR beta family frequency recognized individuals carrying CMV together with the relevant HLA.

TCRdb reanalysed the reads using MiXCR and keeps one entry per CDR3 protein. The profile shows approximately 590,000 distinct CDR3 sequences, roughly 43% of them singletons. To note about this clonotype: Its antigen is undetermined.

In germline, CDR1 is DFQATT, CDR2 SNEGSKA (reference sequence). CDR3 length: 14 residues. The V and J ends lost 1 base and 1 base respectively, with 9 bases between them. This receptor was taken from a human donor in good health (CMV status not recorded). Some clones in this sample may be carry-over from other donors' samples. The J gene is TRBJ2-3, the V gene TRBV20-1; D uncertain. This specimen consisted of cultured PBMCs, obtained from culture after CMV antigen stimulation. The CDR3 spells CSARASIGTDTQYF. The CDR3 DNA sequence: TGCAGTGCTAGAGCCAGCATTGGCACAGATACGCAGTATTTT.